The 9 T cell receptor beta chains listed next were all sequenced from one sample in a study of blood T cells in healthy people across ages. The second PCR ran 7 to 11 cycles with a sample-barcoded 5' primer and J-beta primers. TCRdb recomputed calls from the 5' RACE reads with MiXCR, one row per CDR3 protein. The sample yields around 1,000,000 distinct CDR3 sequences, about 23% seen once. The same sample was also studied in work on T cells of mothers and their children.

Material: blood. All receptors come from a girl aged 2 to 10 in good health.

The chain has TRBV12-3 or TRBV12-4 and TRBJ1-2; possible D gene TRBD1, 6 bases. V was clipped by 3 bases and J by 1 base, with 12 bases between them. This CDR3 has 15 residues. The CDR3 DNA sequence: TGTGCCAGCAGTTTCTCAGGGGACAATAACTATGGCTACACCTTC. This translates into CASSFSGDNNYGYTF.

The rearrangement links TRBV20-1 to TRBJ2-5; weak D call: TRBD2 (7 bases). CDR1 and CDR2 from the germline V gene are DFQATT and SNEGSKA (reference sequence). V shed 6 bases and J shed 2 bases, with 19 bases lying between them. The CDR3 totals 15 residues. The CDR3 coding sequence is TGCAGTGCCAGGGGTTTCGGCGGGAGACAAGAGACCCAGTACTTC. Protein: CSARGFGGRQETQYF.

The chain is built from TRBV12-3 or TRBV12-4 and TRBJ1-5, with D possibly being TRBD1 (6 bases). Between the trimmed V and J ends, which lost 2 bases and 6 bases, there was a span of 11 bases. The CDR3 is 14 residues long. The CDR3 DNA sequence: TGTGCCAGCAGTTTAAGTACAGGGAGTCAGCCCCAGCATTTT. Residues: CASSLSTGSQPQHF.

This clonotype was detected only once. At one end the junction does not follow the germline gene, possibly because of a read error. The chain has TRBV18 and TRBJ1-2; the match to TRBD1 covers 7 bases. Germline CDR1 and CDR2: KGHSH and LQKENI. The CDR3 has 15 amino acids. This CDR3 is CASLPTGQINYGYTF. The CDR3 DNA sequence: TGTGCCAGCTTACCAACGGGACAGATTAACTATGGCTACACCTTC.

The V and J genes are TRBV29-1 and TRBJ2-5; unclear D gene. TRBJ2-1 matches the DNA end more closely, so the J call is doubtful. Germline CDR1 reads SQVTM; CDR2 reads ANQGSEA. The CDR3 extends over 13 amino acids. Written as DNA, the CDR3 is TGCAGCGTTGCACCGGGCCTTGGGGATGAGCAGTTCTTC. This gives the protein CSVAPGLGDEQFF.

The chain uses TRBV4-1 and TRBJ2-5; TRBD2 matches at 9 bases. The DNA end is more similar to TRBJ2-7, so the J call may be wrong. CDR1 is MGHRA, CDR2 YSYEKL, per germline. This CDR3 has 14 residues. The CDR3 bases are TGCGCCAGCAGCCCCTTAGCGGGAGTAGGCGAGCAGTACTTC. It translates to CASSPLAGVGEQYF.

This clonotype occurred a few times. The rearrangement joins TRBV11-2 to TRBJ1-2; D is uncertain. V was trimmed by 2 bases and J by 10 bases, leaving 8 bases between them. Germline CDR1 reads SGHAT; CDR2 reads FQNNGV. This CDR3 spans 11 amino acids. The CDR3 loop reads CASSLNQDYTF. The CDR3 DNA follows: TGTGCCAGCAGCTTAAATCAGGACTACACCTTC.

This chain connects TRBV9 to TRBJ2-3; D is ambiguous. The CDR3 is 15 residues long. The germline gives CDR1 SGDLS, CDR2 YYNGEE. Trimming pared 4 bases from V and 3 bases from J, leaving 15 bases between. CDR3 region: CASSPLRDETDTQYF. For the CDR3, the DNA is TGTGCCAGCAGCCCCCTCCGAGACGAGACAGATACGCAGTATTTT.

This chain links TRBV29-1 with TRBJ2-5; D unresolved. The better agreement between TRBJ2-1 and the DNA end casts doubt on the J call. Germline V gene lookup returns CDR1 SQVTM and CDR2 ANQGSEA. This CDR3 has 12 residues. In DNA, the CDR3 is TGCAGCGTTGATGCGAATTACAATGAGCAGTTCTTC. It specifies CSVDANYNEQFF.